Shown below are 25 T cell receptor beta chains from a single sample sequenced in a study of cytomegalovirus exposure and HLA in healthy donors. In the PCR, 60 Vbeta and 13 Jbeta primers were used. Clones were sequenced by immunoSEQ multiplex PCR, and TCRdb holds only the in-frame ones, with some missing. Among 35,000 to 45,000 clones listed, approximately 57% were seen once. The sequencing sample was made of PBMCs. Every receptor here comes from a man aged 60 to 69 in good health and CMV-seropositive.

The rearrangement joins TRBV7-2 to TRBJ2-7; 9 bases align to TRBD1. V trimming: 5 bases; J trimming: 0 bases; junction bases outside the gene matches: 5. The CDR3 extends over 15 amino acids. The germline gives CDR1 SGHTA, CDR2 FQGNSA. The CDR3 loop is CASSPTGGSSYEQYF. The CDR3 DNA reads as TGTGCCAGCAGCCCCACAGGGGGCAGCTCCTACGAGCAGTACTTC.

This chain joins TRBV19 and TRBJ1-5; TRBD1 agrees at 11 bases. The CDR3 sequence is 19 residues long. In germline, CDR1 is LNHDA, CDR2 SQIVND (reference sequence). V dropped 5 bases and J dropped 7; count of bases not matched to a gene: 19. The CDR3 bases are TGTGCCAGTAGTTCCAGGACAGGGGGCCTGGCCCAATACGGGCAGCCCCAGCATTTT. Protein sequence: CASSSRTGGLAQYGQPQHF. Looking up the rest from reference TRBV19 and TRBJ1-5 gives the full variable domain: DGGITQSPKYLFRKEGQNVTLSCEQNLNHDAMYWYRQDPGQGLRLIYYSQIVNDFQKGDIAEGYSVSREKKESFPLTVTSAQKNPTAFYLCASSSRTGGLAQYGQPQHFGDGTRLSIL.

The CDR3 protein is CASSGQVSYNEQFF. The CDR3 DNA follows: TGTGCCAGCAGCGGACAGGTTTCCTACAATGAGCAGTTCTTC. V gene TRBV6-5 combines with J gene TRBJ2-1, with TRBD1 matching 7 bases. CDR3 length equals 14 residues. V lost 6 bases and J lost 1; bases outside the gene matches: 3. Germline-derived CDR1 and CDR2 are MNHEY and SVGAGI.

The chain's CDR3 is CASKREGTDTQYF. In DNA form, the CDR3 reads TGCGCCAGCAAGCGGGAGGGCACAGATACGCAGTATTTT. V usage is TRBV5-1 and J usage is TRBJ2-3; 9 bases agree with TRBD2. The CDR3 runs 13 residues. Germline trimming cut 6 bases from V and 1 base from J; bases unmatched to any gene: 0. Germline V gene lookup returns CDR1 SGHRS and CDR2 YFSETQ.

In this sample, this clone turned up a few times. The chain employs TRBV15 and TRBJ2-5, with 8 bases aligning to TRBD1. Germline V gene sequence: CDR1 LNHNV, CDR2 YYDKDF (reference sequence). This CDR3 region has 15 residues. The junction had 2 bases not matched to a gene; V was cut back by 0 bases and J by 2 bases. DNA of the CDR3: TGTGCCACCAGCAGAGATCAGGGGGCTCAAGAGACCCAGTACTTC. This gives the protein CATSRDQGAQETQYF. The whole variable domain, remainder taken from reference TRBV15 and TRBJ2-5, is DAMVIQNPRYQVTQFGKPVTLSCSQTLNHNVMYWYQQKSSQAPKLLFHYYDKDFNNEADTPDNFQSRRPNTSFCFLDIRSPGLGDTAMYLCATSRDQGAQETQYFGPGTRLLVL.

The V call is TRBV11-2, the J call TRBJ1-3, with TRBD1 as a possible D gene (6 bases). With 8 bases removed from V and 1 base from J, the gap between germline ends came to 12 bases. Germline lookup yields CDR1 SGHAT and CDR2 FQNNGV. This CDR3 is built from 14 residues. DNA of the CDR3: TGTGCCAGCGCGGCAGGGGCTTCTGGAAACACCATATATTTT. It is translated as CASAAGASGNTIYF.

The chain links TRBV7-6 to TRBJ2-3, with 14 bases lining up with TRBD2. Germline values: CDR1 SGHVS, CDR2 FNYEAQ. With 4 bases clipped from V and 8 bases from J, the junction kept 5 bases outside the gene matches. This CDR3 spans 15 amino acids. The DNA for the CDR3 is TGTGCCAGCAGCTCGGGACTAGCGGGAGTCTCTACGCAGTATTTT. This codes for CASSSGLAGVSTQYF.

The V call is TRBV27, the J call TRBJ1-4; the D gene is possibly TRBD1 (6 bases). CDR3 length: 14 residues. Per germline, CDR1 MNHEY and CDR2 SMNVEV (reference sequence). The V end lost 2 bases, the J end lost 7 bases, and 11 bases lay between the germline ends. Here the CDR3 reads CASSLTGFGEKLFF. CDR3 DNA: TGTGCCAGCAGTTTAACAGGGTTCGGTGAAAAACTGTTTTTT.

The chain uses TRBV30 and TRBJ1-1; TRBD1 might be the D (6 bases). Germline loops: CDR1 GTSNPN, CDR2 SVGIG (reference sequence). The CDR3 has 11 residues. V was shortened by 3 bases and J by 8 bases, with 10 bases between the two germline ends. The CDR3 loop reads CAWSRTEEAFF. The CDR3 DNA reads TGTGCCTGGAGCAGGACAGAAGAAGCTTTCTTT.

This clone was seen once. The chain recombines TRBV14 with TRBJ1-2; 10 bases agree with TRBD1. Germline lookup yields CDR1 SGHDN and CDR2 FVKESK. CDR3 size: 17 residues. V dropped 3 bases and J dropped 7; count of bases not matched to a gene: 14. CDR3 in DNA: TGTGCCAGCAGCCACTGGGACAGGGGAAATAATCGACGTGGCTACACCTTC. Protein sequence: CASSHWDRGNNRRGYTF.

This clone appeared a few times. The V and J genes are TRBV11-2 and TRBJ2-7, with 12 nucleotides matching TRBD2. Germline V gives CDR1 SGHAT, CDR2 FQNNGV. The CDR3 length is 15 residues. V gave up 5 bases and J gave up 2 bases; unmatched junction bases: 4. The CDR3 here is CASSPRLAGAYEQYF. CDR3 nucleotide sequence: TGTGCCAGCAGCCCGCGACTAGCGGGAGCCTACGAGCAGTACTTC.

Note on this clone: One junction end does not reproduce the germline sequence, and a read error may be involved. This chain uses TRBV5-1 with TRBJ1-4; no reliable D call. CDR1 and CDR2 from the germline V gene are SGHRS and YFSETQ. The CDR3 is 14 residues long. The CDR3 reads CASSLSTSNEKLFF. The CDR3 DNA follows: TGCGCCAGCAGCTTGTCGACTTCTAACGAAAAACTGTTTTTT.

The chain uses TRBV29-1 and TRBJ2-1; 7 bases agree with TRBD1. Trimming took 7 bases from V and 7 from J; bases not matched to a gene: 13. There are 14 residues in the CDR3. Per germline, CDR1 SQVTM and CDR2 ANQGSEA. The CDR3 nucleotides are TGCAGCGCCGCCGTCGAGACAGGGATGAATGAGCAGTTCTTC. Amino acid sequence: CSAAVETGMNEQFF.

The J gene is TRBJ2-3, the V gene TRBV4-3, with unresolved D. The CDR3 runs 14 residues. From germline, CDR1 is LGHNA and CDR2 YSLEER. V was cut by 0 bases and J by 2 bases, with 6 bases left in between. The CDR3 sequence is CASSQELYTDTQYF. In DNA form, the CDR3 reads TGCGCCAGCAGCCAAGAACTGTACACAGATACGCAGTATTTT.

CDR3 nucleotides: TGCGCCAGCAGCCCAAAGTTATCCACAGGGAGTTCGTACGAGCAGTACTTC. Residues: CASSPKLSTGSSYEQYF. J is TRBJ2-5 and V is TRBV4-1, with D maybe TRBD1 (6 bases). The J call could be wrong; TRBJ2-7 is a better fit for the DNA end. This CDR3 is built from 17 residues. Germline V gene lookup returns CDR1 MGHRA and CDR2 YSYEKL.

The chain links TRBV7-2 to TRBJ2-5; the match to TRBD1 covers 7 bases. The CDR3 is 14 amino acids. Germline loops: CDR1 SGHTA, CDR2 FQGNSA. The V segment lost 0 bases and the J segment 5 bases; nucleotides outside the gene matches: 3. The CDR3 region is CASSLATGLETQYF. CDR3 sequence (DNA): TGTGCCAGCAGCTTAGCGACAGGGCTGGAGACCCAGTACTTC.

The V and J genes are TRBV28 and TRBJ2-7; 10 bases agree with TRBD2. V lost 5 bases, J lost 11 bases, and 15 bases stayed unmatched. The CDR3 extends over 15 amino acids. CDR1 MDHEN and CDR2 SYDVKM come from the germline V gene. This chain's CDR3 is CASSPAGLASSLEYF. DNA for the CDR3: TGTGCCAGCAGTCCCGCGGGACTAGCGTCTTCTCTGGAGTACTTC.

The chain uses TRBV5-4 and TRBJ2-5; 7 bases map to TRBD1. Germline trimming cut 3 bases from V and 5 bases from J; bases unmatched to any gene: 7. The CDR3 consists of 14 residues. Germline CDR1 and CDR2: SGHNT and YYREEE (reference sequence). The CDR3 sequence: CASSSTGLGETQYF. CDR3 DNA: TGTGCCAGCAGCTCGACAGGGTTAGGGGAGACCCAGTACTTC.

The chain employs TRBV2 and TRBJ2-5; D unresolved. The better agreement between TRBJ2-7 and the DNA end casts doubt on the J call. CDR3 size: 12 residues. The V gene's germline CDR1 is SNHLY and CDR2 FYNNEI. The CDR3 region is CASSDDSYEQYF. The CDR3 nucleotides are TGTGCCAGCAGTGACGACTCCTACGAGCAGTACTTC.

The CDR3 coding sequence is TGTGCCACCAGCAGAGAAATAGCGGGATTGGAGACCCAGTACTTC. Translating gives CATSREIAGLETQYF. The chain is built from TRBV15 and TRBJ2-5; TRBD2 matches 8 bases. This CDR3 spans 15 amino acids. The ends lost 0 bases at V and 5 bases at J; junction bases unmatched: 5. CDR1 and CDR2 from the germline V gene are LNHNV and YYDKDF (reference sequence).

This clone came up a few times. This chain links TRBV27 with TRBJ2-7; TRBD2 aligns across 8 bases. J gave up 2 bases and V 7 bases, and 4 bases lay outside the gene matches. This CDR3 is built from 13 residues. CDR1 is MNHEY, CDR2 SMNVEV, per germline (reference sequence). The CDR3 nucleotides read TGTGCCAGCACGGGACTAGGGGCCTACGAGCAGTACTTC. It is translated as CASTGLGAYEQYF.

V and J are TRBV6-5 and TRBJ1-6, with D hard to call. In germline, CDR1 is MNHEY, CDR2 SVGAGI. The CDR3 extends over 15 amino acids. V was trimmed by 5 bases and J by 10 bases, leaving 18 bases between them. The CDR3 DNA reads TGTGCCAGCAGTCATTTAGACCCGATAGCCTCACCCCTCCACTTT. This codes for CASSHLDPIASPLHF.

V gene TRBV11-2 combines with J gene TRBJ2-7, with 8 bases lining up with TRBD2. The ends lost 4 bases at V and 0 bases at J; junction bases unmatched: 5. CDR3 length equals 15 residues. Germline V gives CDR1 SGHAT, CDR2 FQNNGV. This CDR3 reads CASSSPSGSSYEQYF. CDR3 coding DNA: TGTGCCAGCAGCTCACCCAGCGGGAGCTCCTACGAGCAGTACTTC.

The chain employs TRBV4-1 and TRBJ2-5; D uncertain. CDR3 length: 13 residues. V was cut by 3 bases and J by 5 bases, with 10 bases left in between. Germline V gene data show CDR1 as MGHRA and CDR2 as YSYEKL. CDR3 DNA: TGCGCCAGCAGCCAGCCCGGGTATGAGACCCAGTACTTC. Amino acids: CASSQPGYETQYF.

This sequence joins TRBV7-9 and TRBJ2-1; possibly TRBD2 for D (6 bases). Trimming took 5 bases from V and 0 from J, leaving 14 bases between them. The CDR3 runs to 16 residues. Germline CDR1 reads SEHNR; CDR2 reads FQNEAQ (reference sequence). CDR3 coding DNA: TGTGCCAGCAGCCCTCGCCCGGGAGCCTCCTACAATGAGCAGTTCTTC. Amino acids: CASSPRPGASYNEQFF. Variable domain in full (rest from reference TRBV7-9 and TRBJ2-1): DTGVSQNPRHKITKRGQNVTFRCDPISEHNRLYWYRQTLGQGPEFLTYFQNEAQLEKSRLLSDRFSAERPKGSFSTLEIQRTEQGDSAMYLCASSPRPGASYNEQFFGPGTRLTVL.